The table lists the clone carrying this T cell receptor beta chain with a few counts. As yet, its antigen is unknown. TCRdb re-analysed the 5' RACE reads in MiXCR, keeping a single row per CDR3 protein. The table has roughly 580,000 distinct CDR3 sequences, around 17% seen once; the top ten hold approximately 12%. The data derive from a study of T-cell memory formation after mild COVID-19. V lost 5 bases and J 3 bases, leaving 3 bases between the germline ends. CDR1 and CDR2 from the germline V gene are KGHDR and SFDVKD. CDR3 length: 11 residues. Findings and limits, study-wide: Mostly located in CM and EM were contracting CD4+ clones, with contracting CD8+ clones located in EMRA. Contracting clones from day 15 to 85 had balanced CD4/CD8; later expanders favoured CD4+. Prior to infection, memory already included some responding clones, suggesting cross-reactive memory joined. The second-wave clones peaking on day 37 were not confirmed as SARS-CoV-2-specific.

The sequencing sample was made of PBMCs or a T cell subset sorted from them (not recorded which). The receptor was isolated from an adult woman who had mild COVID-19 (a few samples of this study predate the infection). Cell type and time point are not known. The rearrangement links TRBV24-1 to TRBJ2-5; D gene ambiguous. The CDR3 bases are TGTGCCACCAGTGGAGAAGAGACCCAGTACTTC. It encodes CATSGEETQYF.